This T cell receptor beta chain comes out of a study of OX40 agonist ivuxolimab in advanced cancers. Overall study: Every patient in dose escalation had hepatocellular carcinoma, melanoma, renal cell or head and neck cancer. Prior anti-PD-1, anti-PD-L1 or anti-CTLA-4 therapy did not bar entry, and about 40% had some. Study results and caveats: Not determined was the antigen specificity of the expanded peripheral T cells. Averaging showed that CD8+ T cells had more expanded clones than CD4+ did.

Remarks on this clone: The antigen remains undetermined.

Some clones are missing from TCRdb's copy, which holds only in-frame ones; the method was immunoSEQ multiplex PCR. The table has 65,000 to 85,000 clones, 70% to 90% seen once. This clonotype was sampled from an adult with an advanced solid tumor such as melanoma, head and neck, liver or kidney cancer. The sequenced sample was CD4+ or CD8+ T cells sorted from blood, obtained in a trial of the OX40 agonist ivuxolimab.

CDR3 protein: CASTWDSRPYEQYF. The DNA of the CDR3 is TGTGCCAGCACCTGGGACAGTCGACCCTACGAGCAGTACTTC. The chain couples TRBV2 to TRBJ2-7, with 7 bases lining up with TRBD1. Germline V gene lookup returns CDR1 SNHLY and CDR2 FYNNEI. CDR3 length: 14 amino acids. The V gene end was trimmed by 7 bases and the J gene end by 2 bases; junction bases not matched to a gene: 8.